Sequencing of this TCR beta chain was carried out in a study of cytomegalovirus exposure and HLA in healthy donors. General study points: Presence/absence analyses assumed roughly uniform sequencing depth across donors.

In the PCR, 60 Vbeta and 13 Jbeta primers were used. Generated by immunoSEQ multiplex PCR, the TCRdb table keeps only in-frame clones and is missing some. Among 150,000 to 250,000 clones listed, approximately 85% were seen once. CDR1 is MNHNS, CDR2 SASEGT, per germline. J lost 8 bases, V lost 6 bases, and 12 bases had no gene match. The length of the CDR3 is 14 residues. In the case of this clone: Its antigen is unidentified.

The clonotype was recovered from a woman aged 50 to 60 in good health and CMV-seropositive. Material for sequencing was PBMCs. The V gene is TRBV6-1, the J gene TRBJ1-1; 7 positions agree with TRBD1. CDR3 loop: CASRMLDREAEAFF. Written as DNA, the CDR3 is TGTGCCAGCAGGATGTTAGACAGGGAGGCCGAAGCTTTCTTT.